These T cell receptor beta chains were read from a single sample in a study of blood T cell repertoires in COVID-19. The method was immunoSEQ multiplex PCR; TCRdb's version includes in-frame clones alone and lacks a portion of them. This table has 150,000 or so clones, about 76% appearing once. Input material: peripheral blood. The receptors shown here come from a woman between 70 and 85 years old with COVID-19, enrolled during active disease. Each CDR3 is given with its conserved first and last residue. Fields, in order: V gene, D gene, J gene, CDR3 protein. A D gene is named only where the DNA matches it firmly.

TRBV11-2	-	TRBJ1-1	CASRAGGGGGRVHTEAFF
TRBV5-6	TRBD1	TRBJ1-1	CASIRTGLNTEAFF
TRBV7-9	-	TRBJ2-2	CASSLQTGTNTGELFF
TRBV7-3	-	TRBJ2-5	CASSTGVQETQYF
TRBV28	-	TRBJ2-7	CASGRAYEQYF
TRBV19	TRBD1	TRBJ1-2	CASSYRGQEGYTF
TRBV2	TRBD1	TRBJ1-4	CASSDPSRGLEKLFF
TRBV10-3	-	TRBJ2-7	CAISEPPDSVHEQYF
TRBV7-7	TRBD1	TRBJ2-1	CASSAGTGPYNEQFF
TRBV11-2	-	TRBJ1-3	CASSLRGSVTGNTIYF
TRBV30	-	TRBJ1-5	CAWDVERGQPQHF